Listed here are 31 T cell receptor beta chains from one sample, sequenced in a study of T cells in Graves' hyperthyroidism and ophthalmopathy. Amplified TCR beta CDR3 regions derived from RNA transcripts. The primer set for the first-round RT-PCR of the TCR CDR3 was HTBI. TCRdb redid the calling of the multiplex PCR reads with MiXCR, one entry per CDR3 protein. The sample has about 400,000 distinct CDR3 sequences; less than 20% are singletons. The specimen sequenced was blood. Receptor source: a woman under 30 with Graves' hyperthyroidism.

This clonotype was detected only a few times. The CDR3 protein is CASSYHSGGMSSYNEQFF. The DNA for the CDR3 is TGTGCCAGCAGTTACCACTCAGGGGGGATGAGCTCCTACAATGAGCAGTTCTTC. V and J are TRBV12-3 or TRBV12-4 and TRBJ2-1; tentatively, D is TRBD1 (7 bases). Trimming shortened V by 4 bases and J by 0 bases, and 19 bases separated the two germline ends. This CDR3 region has 18 residues.

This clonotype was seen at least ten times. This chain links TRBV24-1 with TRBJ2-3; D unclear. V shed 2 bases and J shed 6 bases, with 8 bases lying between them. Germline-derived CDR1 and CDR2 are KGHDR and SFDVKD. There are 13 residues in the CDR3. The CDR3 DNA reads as TGTGCCACCAGTGATTCGATCTCGGATACGCAGTATTTT. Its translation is CATSDSISDTQYF.

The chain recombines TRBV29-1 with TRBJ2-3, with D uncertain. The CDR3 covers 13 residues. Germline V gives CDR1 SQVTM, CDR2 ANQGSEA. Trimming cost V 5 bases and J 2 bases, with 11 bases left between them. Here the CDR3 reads CSVLKGYTDTQYF. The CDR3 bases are TGCAGCGTTTTAAAGGGTTACACAGATACGCAGTATTTT.

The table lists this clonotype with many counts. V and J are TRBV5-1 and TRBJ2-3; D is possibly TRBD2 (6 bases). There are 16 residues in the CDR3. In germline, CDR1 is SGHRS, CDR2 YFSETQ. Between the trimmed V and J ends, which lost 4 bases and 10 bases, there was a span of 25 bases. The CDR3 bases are TGCGCCAGCAGCCCGGTTCGCGCGGGAAGACCTGATGCGCAGTATTTT. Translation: CASSPVRAGRPDAQYF.

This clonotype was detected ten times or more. The CDR3 DNA follows: TGTGCCAGCAGTCCGATAGGCCAAGGTCCCGAAGAGACCCAGTACTTC. As protein: CASSPIGQGPEETQYF. The gene calls are TRBV6-1 and TRBJ2-5; no definite D call. The V and J ends lost 5 bases and 3 bases respectively, with 19 bases between them. There are 16 residues in the CDR3. Per the germline V gene, CDR1 is MNHNS and CDR2 is SASEGT.

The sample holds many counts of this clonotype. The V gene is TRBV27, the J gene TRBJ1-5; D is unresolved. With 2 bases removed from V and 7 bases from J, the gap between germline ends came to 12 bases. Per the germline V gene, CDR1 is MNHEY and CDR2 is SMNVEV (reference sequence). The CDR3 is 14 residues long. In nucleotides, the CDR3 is TGTGCCAGCAGTTTAAGTCAATCTACGCAGCCCCAGCATTTT. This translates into CASSLSQSTQPQHF.

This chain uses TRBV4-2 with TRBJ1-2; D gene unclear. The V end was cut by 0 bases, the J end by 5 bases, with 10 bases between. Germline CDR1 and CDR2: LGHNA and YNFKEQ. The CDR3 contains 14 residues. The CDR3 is CASSQEGMGYGYTF. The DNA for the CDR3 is TGTGCCAGCAGCCAAGAGGGGATGGGATATGGCTACACCTTC.

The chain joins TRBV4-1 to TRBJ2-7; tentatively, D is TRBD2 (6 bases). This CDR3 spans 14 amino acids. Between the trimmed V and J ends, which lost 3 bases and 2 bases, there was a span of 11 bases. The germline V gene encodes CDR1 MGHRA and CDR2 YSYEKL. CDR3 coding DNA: TGCGCCAGCAGCCACGAACCGGGGGCCTACGAGCAGTACTTC. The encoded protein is CASSHEPGAYEQYF.

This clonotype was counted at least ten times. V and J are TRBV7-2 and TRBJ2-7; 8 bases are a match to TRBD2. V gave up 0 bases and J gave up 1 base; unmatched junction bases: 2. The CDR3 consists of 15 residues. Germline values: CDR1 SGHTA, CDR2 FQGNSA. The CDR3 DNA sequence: TGTGCCAGCAGCTTAGCTAGCGGGGTATCCTACGAGCAGTACTTC. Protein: CASSLASGVSYEQYF.

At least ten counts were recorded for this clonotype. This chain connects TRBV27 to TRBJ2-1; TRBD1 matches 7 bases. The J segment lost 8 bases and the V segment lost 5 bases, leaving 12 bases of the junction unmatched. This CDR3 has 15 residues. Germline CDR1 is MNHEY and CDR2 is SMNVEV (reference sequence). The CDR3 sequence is CASSAVKEGADEQFF. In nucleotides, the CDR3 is TGTGCCAGCAGTGCCGTCAAAGAGGGGGCGGATGAGCAGTTCTTC.

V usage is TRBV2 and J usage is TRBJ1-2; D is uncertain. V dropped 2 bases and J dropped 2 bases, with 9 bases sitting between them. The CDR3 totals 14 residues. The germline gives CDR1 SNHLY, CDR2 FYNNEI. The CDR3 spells CASSEQTQNYGYTF. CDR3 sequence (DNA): TGTGCCAGCAGTGAACAGACTCAAAACTATGGCTACACCTTC.

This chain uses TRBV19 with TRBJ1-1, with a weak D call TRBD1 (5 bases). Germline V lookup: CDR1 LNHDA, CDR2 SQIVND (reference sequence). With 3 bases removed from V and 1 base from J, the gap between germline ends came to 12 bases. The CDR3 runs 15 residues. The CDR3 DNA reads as TGTGCCAGTAGTATCTCCGGGACTGCGAACACTGAAGCTTTCTTT. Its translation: CASSISGTANTEAFF.

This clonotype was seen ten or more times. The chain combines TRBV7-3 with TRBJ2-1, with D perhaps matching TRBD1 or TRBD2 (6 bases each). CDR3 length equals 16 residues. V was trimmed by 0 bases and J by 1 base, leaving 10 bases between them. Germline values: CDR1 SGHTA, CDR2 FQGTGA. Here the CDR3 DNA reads TGTGCCAGCAGCTTAACCGGGGGCAGGTCCTACAATGAGCAGTTCTTC. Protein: CASSLTGGRSYNEQFF.

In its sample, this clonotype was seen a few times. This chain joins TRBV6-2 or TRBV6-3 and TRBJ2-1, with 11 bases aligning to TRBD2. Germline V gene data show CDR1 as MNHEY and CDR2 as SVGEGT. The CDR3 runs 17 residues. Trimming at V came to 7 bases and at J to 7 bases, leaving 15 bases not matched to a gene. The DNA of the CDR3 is TGTGCCAGCATTAGTCTAGCGGGGGGACCCCTTGGGAATGAGCAGTTCTTC. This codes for CASISLAGGPLGNEQFF.

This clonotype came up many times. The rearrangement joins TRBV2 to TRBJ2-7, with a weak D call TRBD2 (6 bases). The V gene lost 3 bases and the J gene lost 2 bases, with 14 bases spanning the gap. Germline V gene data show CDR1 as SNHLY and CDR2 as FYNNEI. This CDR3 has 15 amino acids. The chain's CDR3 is CASSERSGSTYEQYF. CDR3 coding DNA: TGTGCCAGCAGTGAGCGTAGCGGCAGCACCTACGAGCAGTACTTC. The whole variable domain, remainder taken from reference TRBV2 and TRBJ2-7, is EPEVTQTPSHQVTQMGQEVILRCVPISNHLYFYWYRQILGQKVEFLVSFYNNEISEKSEIFDDQFSVERPDGSNFTLKIRSTKLEDSAMYFCASSERSGSTYEQYFGPGTRLTVT.

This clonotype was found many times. CDR3 nucleotide sequence: TGTGCCAGCAGTTATGTTGAAGGGGGTGTGGGAGAGACCCAGTACTTC. This translates into CASSYVEGGVGETQYF. The V call is TRBV6-2 or TRBV6-3, the J call TRBJ2-5, with a tentative D call TRBD1 (6 bases). Germline CDR1 reads MNHEY; CDR2 reads SVGEGT. The CDR3 is 16 residues long. Trimming stripped 3 bases from V and 4 bases from J, with 18 bases between.

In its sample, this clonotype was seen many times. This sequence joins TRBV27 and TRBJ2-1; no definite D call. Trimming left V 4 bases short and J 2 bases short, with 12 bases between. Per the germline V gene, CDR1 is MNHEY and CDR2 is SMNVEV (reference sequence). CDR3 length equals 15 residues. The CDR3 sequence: CASSYQVRTYNEQFF. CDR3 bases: TGTGCCAGCAGTTATCAGGTCAGAACCTACAATGAGCAGTTCTTC.

CDR3 nucleotides: TGTGCCAGCAGCTCCTCGAGGTACGAGCAGTACTTC. Its protein is CASSSSRYEQYF. The chain has TRBV6-2 or TRBV6-3 and TRBJ2-7; D is undetermined. The CDR3 length is 12 residues. Germline loops: CDR1 MNHEY, CDR2 SVGEGT. Trimming removed 6 bases at V and 4 bases at J, with 10 bases between.

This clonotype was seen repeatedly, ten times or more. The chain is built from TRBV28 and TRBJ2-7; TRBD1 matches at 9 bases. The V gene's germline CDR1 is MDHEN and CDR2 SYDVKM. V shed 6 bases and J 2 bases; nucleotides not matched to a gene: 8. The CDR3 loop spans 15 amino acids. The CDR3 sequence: CASSYSGQGTYEQYF. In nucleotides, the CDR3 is TGTGCCAGCAGCTACTCGGGACAGGGTACCTACGAGCAGTACTTC.

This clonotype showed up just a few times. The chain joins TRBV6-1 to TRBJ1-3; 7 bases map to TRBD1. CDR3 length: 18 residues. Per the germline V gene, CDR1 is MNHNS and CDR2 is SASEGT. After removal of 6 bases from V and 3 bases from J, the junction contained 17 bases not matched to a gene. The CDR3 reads CASSSTGALTGGGNTIYF. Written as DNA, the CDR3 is TGTGCCAGCAGCTCCACAGGGGCCCTTACTGGAGGTGGAAACACCATATATTTT.

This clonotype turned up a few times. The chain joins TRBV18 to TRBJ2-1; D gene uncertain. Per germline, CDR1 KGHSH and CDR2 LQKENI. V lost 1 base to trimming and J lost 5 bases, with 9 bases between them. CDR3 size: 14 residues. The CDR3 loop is CASSPLARDNEQFF. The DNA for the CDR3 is TGTGCCAGCTCACCACTTGCTAGAGACAATGAGCAGTTCTTC.

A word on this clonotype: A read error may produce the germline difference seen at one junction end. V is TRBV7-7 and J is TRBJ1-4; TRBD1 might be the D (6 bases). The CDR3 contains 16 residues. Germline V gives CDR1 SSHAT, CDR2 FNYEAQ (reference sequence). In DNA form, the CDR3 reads TGTGCTAGCAGCCGGACAGAAAGGATCGTCAGTGAAAAACTGTTTTTT. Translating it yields CASSRTERIVSEKLFF.

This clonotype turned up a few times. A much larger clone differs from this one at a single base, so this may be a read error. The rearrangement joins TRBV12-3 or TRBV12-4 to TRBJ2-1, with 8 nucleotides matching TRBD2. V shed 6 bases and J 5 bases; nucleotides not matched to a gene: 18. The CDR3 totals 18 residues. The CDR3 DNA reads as TGTGCCAGCAGCCCCTACGGCTCCCTACCAGCGGGAGACAATGAGCAGTTCTTC. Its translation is CASSPYGSLPAGDNEQFF.

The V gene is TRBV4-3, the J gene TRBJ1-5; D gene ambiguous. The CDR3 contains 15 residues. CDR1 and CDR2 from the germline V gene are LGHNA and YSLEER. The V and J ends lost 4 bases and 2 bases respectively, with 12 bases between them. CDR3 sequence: CASSLEAIGNQPQHF. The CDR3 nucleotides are TGCGCCAGCAGCCTAGAGGCCATCGGCAATCAGCCCCAGCATTTT.

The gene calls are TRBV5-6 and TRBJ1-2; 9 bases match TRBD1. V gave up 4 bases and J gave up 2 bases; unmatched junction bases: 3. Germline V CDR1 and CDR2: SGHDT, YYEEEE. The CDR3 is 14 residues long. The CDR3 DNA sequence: TGTGCCAGCAGCGGGACAGGGAGGAACTATGGCTACACCTTC. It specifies CASSGTGRNYGYTF.

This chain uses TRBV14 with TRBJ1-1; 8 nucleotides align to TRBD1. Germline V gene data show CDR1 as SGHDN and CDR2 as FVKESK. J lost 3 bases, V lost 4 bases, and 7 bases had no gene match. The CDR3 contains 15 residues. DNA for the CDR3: TGTGCCAGCAGCCCCAGCAGGGGGCAGGACACTGAAGCTTTCTTT. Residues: CASSPSRGQDTEAFF.

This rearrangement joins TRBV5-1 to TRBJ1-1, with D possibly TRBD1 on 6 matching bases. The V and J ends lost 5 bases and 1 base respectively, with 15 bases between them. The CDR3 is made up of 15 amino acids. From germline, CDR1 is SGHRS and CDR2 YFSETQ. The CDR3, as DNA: TGCGCCAGCAGACCCGTGGGGGGCAAGAACACTGAAGCTTTCTTT. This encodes CASRPVGGKNTEAFF.

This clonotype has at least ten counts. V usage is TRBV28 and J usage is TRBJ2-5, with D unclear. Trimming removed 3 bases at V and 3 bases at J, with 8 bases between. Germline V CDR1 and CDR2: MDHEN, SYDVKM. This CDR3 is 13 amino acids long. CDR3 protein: CASSLNEKETQYF. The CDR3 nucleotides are TGTGCCAGCAGTTTGAACGAGAAAGAGACCCAGTACTTC.

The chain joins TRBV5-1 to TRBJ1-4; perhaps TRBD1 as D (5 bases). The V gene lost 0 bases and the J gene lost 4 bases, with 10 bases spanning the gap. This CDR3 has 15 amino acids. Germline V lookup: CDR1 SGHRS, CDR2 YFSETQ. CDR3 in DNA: TGCGCCAGCAGCTTGGCCGTGGGGCTTAATGAAAAACTGTTTTTT. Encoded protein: CASSLAVGLNEKLFF.

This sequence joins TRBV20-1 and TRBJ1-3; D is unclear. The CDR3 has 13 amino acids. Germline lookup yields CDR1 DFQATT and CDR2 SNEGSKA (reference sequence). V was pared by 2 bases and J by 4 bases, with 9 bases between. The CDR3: CSARRGYGNTIYF. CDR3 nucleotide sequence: TGCAGTGCTAGACGAGGGTACGGAAACACCATATATTTT.

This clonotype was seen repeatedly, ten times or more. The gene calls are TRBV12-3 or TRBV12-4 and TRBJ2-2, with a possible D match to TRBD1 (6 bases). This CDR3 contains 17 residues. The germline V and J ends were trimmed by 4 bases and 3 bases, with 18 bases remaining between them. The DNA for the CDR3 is TGTGCCAGCAGTTCAAAAGGAGCAGGGGTGGACACCGGGGAGCTGTTTTTT. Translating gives CASSSKGAGVDTGELFF.